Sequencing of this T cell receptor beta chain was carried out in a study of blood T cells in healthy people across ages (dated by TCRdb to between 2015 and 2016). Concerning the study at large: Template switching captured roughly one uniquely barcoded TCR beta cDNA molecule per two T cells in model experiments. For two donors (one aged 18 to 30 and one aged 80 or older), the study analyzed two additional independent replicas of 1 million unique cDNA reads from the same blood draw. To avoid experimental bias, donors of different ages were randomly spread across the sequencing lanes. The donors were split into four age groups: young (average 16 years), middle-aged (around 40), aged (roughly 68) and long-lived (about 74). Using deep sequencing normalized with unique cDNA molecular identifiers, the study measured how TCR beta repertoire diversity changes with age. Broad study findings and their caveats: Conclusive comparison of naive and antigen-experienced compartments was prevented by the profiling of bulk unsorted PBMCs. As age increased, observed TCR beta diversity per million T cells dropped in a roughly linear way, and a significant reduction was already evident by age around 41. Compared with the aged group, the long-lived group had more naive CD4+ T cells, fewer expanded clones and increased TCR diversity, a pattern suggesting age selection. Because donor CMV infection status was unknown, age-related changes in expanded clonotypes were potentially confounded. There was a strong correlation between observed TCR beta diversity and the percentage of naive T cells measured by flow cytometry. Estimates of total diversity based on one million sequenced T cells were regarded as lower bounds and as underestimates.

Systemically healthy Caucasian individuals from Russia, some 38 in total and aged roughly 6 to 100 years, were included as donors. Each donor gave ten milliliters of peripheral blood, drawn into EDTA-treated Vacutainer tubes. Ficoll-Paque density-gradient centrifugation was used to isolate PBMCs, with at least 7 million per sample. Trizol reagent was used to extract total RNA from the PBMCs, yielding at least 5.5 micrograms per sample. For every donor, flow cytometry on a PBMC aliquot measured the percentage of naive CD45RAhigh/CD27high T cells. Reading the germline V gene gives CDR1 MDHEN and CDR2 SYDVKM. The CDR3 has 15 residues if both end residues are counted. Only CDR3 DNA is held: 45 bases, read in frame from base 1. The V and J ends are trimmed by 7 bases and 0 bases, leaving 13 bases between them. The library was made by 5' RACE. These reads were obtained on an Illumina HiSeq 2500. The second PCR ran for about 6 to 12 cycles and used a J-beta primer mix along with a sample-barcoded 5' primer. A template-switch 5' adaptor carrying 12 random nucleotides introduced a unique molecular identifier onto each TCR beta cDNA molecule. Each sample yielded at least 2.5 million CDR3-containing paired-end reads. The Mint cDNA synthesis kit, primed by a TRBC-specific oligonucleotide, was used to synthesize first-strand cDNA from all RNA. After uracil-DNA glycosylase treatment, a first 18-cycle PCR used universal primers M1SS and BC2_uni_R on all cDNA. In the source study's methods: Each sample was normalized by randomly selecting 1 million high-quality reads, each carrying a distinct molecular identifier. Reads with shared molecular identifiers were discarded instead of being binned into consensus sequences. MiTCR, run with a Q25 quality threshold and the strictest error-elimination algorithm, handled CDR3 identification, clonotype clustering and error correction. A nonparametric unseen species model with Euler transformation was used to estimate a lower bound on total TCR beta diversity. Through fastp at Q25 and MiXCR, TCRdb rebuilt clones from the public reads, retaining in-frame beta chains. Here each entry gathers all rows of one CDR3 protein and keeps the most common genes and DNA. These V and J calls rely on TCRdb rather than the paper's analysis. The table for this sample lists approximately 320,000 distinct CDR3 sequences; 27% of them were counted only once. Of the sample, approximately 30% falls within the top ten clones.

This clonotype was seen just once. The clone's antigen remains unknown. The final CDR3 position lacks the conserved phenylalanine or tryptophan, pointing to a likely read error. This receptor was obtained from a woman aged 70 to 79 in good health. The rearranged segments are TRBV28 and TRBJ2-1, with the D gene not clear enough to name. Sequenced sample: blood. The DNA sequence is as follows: TGTGCCAGCACCCCCTCTCGAAGCTCCTACAATGAGCAGTTCCTC. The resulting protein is CASTPSRSSYNEQFL.